The 22 T cell receptor beta chains given below trace back to one sample, sequenced in a study of blood T cell repertoires in COVID-19. This table comes from immunoSEQ multiplex PCR, and its TCRdb copy is limited to in-frame clones, with some not included. The data contain around 340,000 clones, approximately 86% of them seen just once; the ten biggest clones take up around 4.4%. The sequencing sample was made of PBMCs or T cells enriched from blood (not recorded which). Source of these receptors: a woman aged 35 to 49 with acute COVID-19.

This rearrangement joins TRBV7-2 to TRBJ1-2; D unclear. The V gene's germline CDR1 is SGHTA and CDR2 FQGNSA. V dropped 6 bases and J dropped 0 bases, with 11 bases sitting between them. This CDR3 is built from 14 residues. CDR3 nucleotides: TGTGCCAGCAGTCAAGACTTAGCTAACTATGGCTACACCTTC. This encodes CASSQDLANYGYTF.

The chain recombines TRBV29-1 with TRBJ1-1; D is uncertain. CDR1 is SQVTM, CDR2 ANQGSEA, per germline. Trimming took 1 base from V and 1 from J, leaving 10 bases between them. The CDR3 length is 14 residues. Written as DNA, the CDR3 is TGCAGCGTTGAAGTGCGGGGTCGGAACACTGAAGCTTTCTTT. This encodes CSVEVRGRNTEAFF. The entire variable domain, with the rest obtained from reference TRBV29-1 and TRBJ1-1, is as follows: SAVISQKPSRDICQRGTSLTIQCQVDSQVTMMFWYRQQPGQSLTLIATANQGSEATYESGFVIDKFPISRPNLTFSTLTVSNMSPEDSSIYLCSVEVRGRNTEAFFGQGTRLTVV.

V and J are TRBV3-1 (or the pseudogene TRBV3-2) and TRBJ2-7; 7 nucleotides align to TRBD2. V lost 0 bases to trimming and J lost 12 bases; unmatched junction nucleotides: 5. Germline assignment: CDR1 LGHDT and CDR2 YNNKEL (reference sequence). The CDR3 is 12 residues long. The CDR3, as DNA: TGTGCCAGCAGCCAAGAGGGAGGGAGGAGGTACTTC. It specifies CASSQEGGRRYF.

V and J are TRBV7-6 and TRBJ1-3, with 8 bases that match TRBD1. Germline V CDR1 and CDR2: SGHVS, FNYEAQ. The V gene end was trimmed by 5 bases and the J gene end by 0 bases; junction bases not matched to a gene: 6. The length of the CDR3 is 16 residues. This chain's CDR3 is CASSPRTGNSGNTIYF. In DNA form, the CDR3 reads TGTGCCAGCAGCCCCCGGACAGGGAACTCTGGAAACACCATATATTTT.

The rearrangement uses TRBV19 and TRBJ2-5, with D tentatively TRBD1 (6 bases). The CDR3 totals 15 residues. The V gene lost 0 bases and the J gene lost 5 bases, with 13 bases spanning the gap. Germline CDR1 is LNHDA and CDR2 is SQIVND (reference sequence). The CDR3 loop is CASSIDPGARETQYF. CDR3 in DNA: TGTGCCAGTAGTATAGACCCAGGGGCTAGGGAGACCCAGTACTTC.

V is TRBV15 and J is TRBJ1-5; tentative D call: TRBD1 (5 bases). The CDR3 spans 15 residues. Germline V lookup: CDR1 LNHNV, CDR2 YYDKDF (reference sequence). Deletions cut 0 bases from V and 6 bases from J, with 12 bases between. The CDR3 coding sequence is TGTGCCACCAGCAGAGACCTGCCGGGGGGTCAGCCCCAGCATTTT. Protein product: CATSRDLPGGQPQHF.

This chain uses TRBV5-1 with TRBJ2-7; D not certain. Trimming stripped 3 bases from V and 1 base from J, with 5 bases between. Germline V lookup: CDR1 SGHRS, CDR2 YFSETQ. This CDR3 is 12 amino acids long. CDR3 nucleotide sequence: TGCGCCAGCAGCTCCCAATCCTACGAGCAGTACTTC. Translation gives CASSSQSYEQYF.

The chain links TRBV25-1 to TRBJ2-1; TRBD1 is a possible D gene (6 bases). Trimming took off 2 bases at V and 9 bases at J, with 11 bases between the two ends. The CDR3 runs to 13 residues. CDR1 and CDR2 (germline): MGHDK, SYGVNS. The CDR3 is CASSEVRGGEQFF. As DNA, the CDR3 is TGTGCCAGCAGTGAAGTCAGGGGTGGTGAGCAGTTCTTC.

The V gene is TRBV27, the J gene TRBJ1-2; 7 bases align to TRBD1. CDR3 length: 17 residues. CDR1 MNHEY and CDR2 SMNVEV come from the germline V gene (reference sequence). J gave up 3 bases and V 3 bases, and 13 bases lay outside the gene matches. Here the CDR3 DNA reads TGTGCCAGCAGTTTTGACAGGGTGGTTGGTCGAGACTATGGCTACACCTTC. Translating gives CASSFDRVVGRDYGYTF.

The chain carries TRBV10-3 and TRBJ2-7; 7 bases agree with TRBD2. CDR1 and CDR2 (germline): ENHRY, SYGVKD. This CDR3 is 13 amino acids long. The V gene end was trimmed by 8 bases and the J gene end by 0 bases; junction bases not matched to a gene: 4. Here the CDR3 reads CAIGAGASYEQYF. CDR3 bases: TGTGCCATCGGCGCGGGAGCCTCCTACGAGCAGTACTTC.

This clone occurred a few times. The chain is built from TRBV9 and TRBJ1-2; D gene ambiguous. V was shortened by 0 bases and J by 4 bases, with 7 bases between the two germline ends. The CDR3 spans 13 residues. Per the germline V gene, CDR1 is SGDLS and CDR2 is YYNGEE. The CDR3 sequence is CASSVARGYGYTF. For the CDR3, the DNA is TGTGCCAGCAGCGTAGCTCGCGGCTATGGCTACACCTTC.

The gene calls are TRBV19 and TRBJ1-2, with 8 bases aligning to TRBD1. The V and J ends lost 6 bases and 5 bases, in that order; junction bases with no gene match: 8. The CDR3 loop spans 14 amino acids. Germline CDR1 is LNHDA and CDR2 is SQIVND (reference sequence). Here the CDR3 DNA reads TGTGCCAGTAGCCTACAGGGGGAAACATATGGCTACACCTTC. Its translation is CASSLQGETYGYTF.

CDR3 in DNA: TGTGCCAGCAGCTTGGGTCTAGCGGGAGTTTACCAAGAGACCCAGTACTTC. Its translation: CASSLGLAGVYQETQYF. The genes are TRBV5-6 and TRBJ2-5, with 10 bases aligning to TRBD2. V trimming: 0 bases; J trimming: 0 bases; junction bases outside the gene matches: 5. From germline, CDR1 is SGHDT and CDR2 YYEEEE. This CDR3 has 17 residues.

This chain connects TRBV7-2 to TRBJ2-7; the match to TRBD2 covers 13 bases. Germline V gene lookup returns CDR1 SGHTA and CDR2 FQGNSA. Unmatched junction bases numbered 10, after V lost 5 bases and J lost 6 bases. The CDR3 has 16 residues. CDR3 bases: TGTGCCAGCAGCCGGGGACTAGCGGGATTTTTCTCCGAGCAGTACTTC. This sequence encodes CASSRGLAGFFSEQYF.

The chain has TRBV3-1 (or the pseudogene TRBV3-2) and TRBJ2-2; 7 bases match TRBD2. V shed 7 bases, J shed 7 bases, and the junction held 12 bases outside the gene matches. The CDR3 runs 15 residues. Germline loops: CDR1 LGHDT, CDR2 YNNKEL (reference sequence). The CDR3: CASTPGGRWNGELFF. CDR3 in DNA: TGTGCCAGCACCCCCGGCGGGAGATGGAACGGGGAGCTGTTTTTT.

The chain uses TRBV6-5 and TRBJ2-2, with D possibly being TRBD2 (5 bases). Trimming removed 2 bases from V and 1 base from J, with 11 bases in between. CDR3 length equals 16 residues. The germline gives CDR1 MNHEY, CDR2 SVGAGI. The DNA of the CDR3 is TGTGCCAGCAGTTACAGCCAGCGGCAGAACACCGGGGAGCTGTTTTTT. Its protein product is CASSYSQRQNTGELFF.

The genes are TRBV9 and TRBJ2-5, with a tentative D call TRBD2 (5 bases). V lost 0 bases and J lost 4, with 22 bases in between. CDR3 length: 18 residues. In germline, CDR1 is SGDLS, CDR2 YYNGEE. As DNA, the CDR3 is TGTGCCAGCAGCGTAGCTATAACAGCCGGTTCGGGGTCAGAGACCCAGTACTTC. Its protein product is CASSVAITAGSGSETQYF. Together with reference TRBV9 and TRBJ2-5, the CDR3 gives the full variable domain: DSGVTQTPKHLITATGQRVTLRCSPRSGDLSVYWYQQSLDQGLQFLIQYYNGEERAKGNILERFSAQQFPDLHSELNLSSLELGDSALYFCASSVAITAGSGSETQYFGPGTRLLVL.

This clone was seen only once. The rearrangement joins TRBV5-4 to TRBJ1-1; 7 bases agree with TRBD1. The CDR3 consists of 13 residues. In germline, CDR1 is SGHNT, CDR2 YYREEE (reference sequence). The J segment lost 11 bases and the V segment lost 0 bases, leaving 7 bases of the junction unmatched. CDR3 coding DNA: TGTGCCAGCAGCTTGGGAGGGGGCGCTACTGCTTTCTTT. Translated: CASSLGGGATAFF. The full variable domain, its missing parts supplied by reference TRBV5-4 and TRBJ1-1, is ETGVTQSPTHLIKTRGQQVTLRCSSQSGHNTVSWYQQALGQGPQFIFQYYREEENGRGNFPPRFSGLQFPNYSSELNVNALELDDSALYLCASSLGGGATAFFGQGTRLTVV.

The chain combines TRBV10-3 with TRBJ1-2; tentative D call: TRBD1 (5 bases). In germline, CDR1 is ENHRY, CDR2 SYGVKD. With 5 bases removed from V and 4 bases from J, the gap between germline ends came to 20 bases. The CDR3 runs 16 residues. CDR3 protein: CAISPGTLTGSYGYTF. CDR3 nucleotides: TGTGCCATCAGTCCCGGGACTCTAACGGGGAGCTATGGCTACACCTTC.

The J gene is TRBJ1-1, the V gene TRBV6-1; D is undetermined. Germline lookup yields CDR1 MNHNS and CDR2 SASEGT. V shed 2 bases and J shed 8 bases, with 6 bases lying between them. This CDR3 region has 11 residues. This CDR3 is CASSELVEAFF. The DNA of the CDR3 is TGTGCCAGCAGTGAACTAGTGGAAGCTTTCTTT.

This sequence joins TRBV6-5 and TRBJ2-1, with a possible D match to TRBD2 (5 bases). Germline V gives CDR1 MNHEY, CDR2 SVGAGI. Trimming pared 0 bases from V and 9 bases from J, leaving 9 bases between. The CDR3 spans 13 residues. The chain's CDR3 is CASSYSGGSEQFF. The DNA of the CDR3 is TGTGCCAGCAGTTACTCAGGTGGGAGTGAGCAGTTCTTC.

The chain is built from TRBV19 and TRBJ2-3; 8 bases are a match to TRBD1. After removal of 5 bases from V and 1 base from J, the junction contained 14 bases not matched to a gene. The CDR3 spans 18 residues. Looked up from germline, CDR1 is LNHDA and CDR2 is SQIVND (reference sequence). The CDR3 here is CASSPKPPGGARTDTQYF. CDR3 sequence (DNA): TGTGCCAGTAGTCCGAAACCCCCAGGGGGCGCGCGCACAGATACGCAGTATTTT.